Listed below are T cell receptor beta chains from one sample, sequenced in a study of T-cell reconstitution after alpha-beta-depleted transplantation in children. Via MiXCR, TCRdb re-called the PCR reads, giving one row per CDR3 protein. The data contain around 240,000 distinct CDR3 sequences, 6.5% to 10% of them singletons. Sequenced here: PBMCs, mostly from graft donor cells, sampled 180 days after TCRalphabeta/CD19-depleted stem cell transplant. Receptors were obtained from a male patient younger than 18 who had a stem cell transplant for acute lymphoblastic leukemia, so the T cells may come from the graft donor. The CDR3 runs from the conserved cysteine through the conserved F or W. D genes are given only for firm matches. Some rows mark clone size as missing; the rest say once, few, many or name a class of expanded clone.

few TRBD2 TRBJ2-1 TRBV7-3 CASSLTPSGRGLSSYNEQFF TGTGCCAGCAGCTTAACTCCTAGCGGGAGGGGCCTGAGCTCCTACAATGAGCAGTTCTTC
few . TRBJ2-2 TRBV11-3 CASSLNLVAGELFF TGTGCCAGCAGCTTAAATTTAGTAGCCGGGGAGCTGTTTTTT
many TRBD2 TRBJ2-7 TRBV24-1 CATSDPTSGRGYEQYF TGTGCCACCAGTGATCCGACTAGCGGGAGGGGTTACGAGCAGTACTTC
many TRBD1 TRBJ2-1 TRBV5-1 CASRGTEYEQFF TGCGCCAGTCGAGGGACAGAGTATGAGCAGTTCTTC
many . TRBJ1-2 TRBV27 CASRLRHSLPYGYTF TGTGCCAGCAGACTTCGACATTCTCTCCCATATGGCTACACCTTC
many . TRBJ2-1 TRBV5-5 CASSLDFAGEQFF TGTGCCAGCAGCTTGGACTTCGCAGGTGAGCAGTTCTTC
many TRBD1 TRBJ1-6 TRBV5-1 CASSLTGGDNYNSPLHF TGCGCCAGCAGCTTGACAGGGGGCGACAATTATAATTCACCCCTCCACTTT
many TRBD2 TRBJ2-1 TRBV5-8 CASSLLARENEQFF TGTGCCAGCAGCTTGTTAGCGCGGGAGAATGAGCAGTTCTTC
few . TRBJ2-2 TRBV2 CASSGTRMFTGELFF TGTGCCAGCAGTGGGACAAGGATGTTCACCGGGGAGCTGTTTTTT
many . TRBJ2-1 TRBV12-3/TRBV12-4 CASSLRPQGQFF TGTGCCAGCAGTTTGAGGCCCCAGGGGCAGTTCTTC
many . TRBJ2-6 TRBV3-1 CASSQGGGANVLTF TGTGCCAGCAGCCAGGGTGGTGGGGCCAACGTCCTGACTTTC
many . TRBJ2-4 TRBV20-1 CSARSGVGNIQYF TGCAGTGCTAGATCCGGGGTCGGAAACATTCAGTACTTC
many . TRBJ1-5 TRBV20-1 CSARVGGNQPQHF TGCAGTGCTAGAGTGGGTGGGAATCAGCCCCAGCATTTT
many . TRBJ2-1 TRBV29-1 CSVEISYNEQFF TGCAGCGTTGAAATCTCCTACAATGAGCAGTTCTTC
many . TRBJ2-1 TRBV18 CASSPPGRSGFGEQFF TGTGCCAGCTCACCCCCGGGACGGAGTGGATTCGGGGAGCAGTTCTTC
many . TRBJ1-1 TRBV7-3 CASSSESNTEAFF TGTGCCAGCAGCTCTGAATCGAACACTGAAGCTTTCTTT
many TRBD1 TRBJ1-4 TRBV20-1 CSARFRQGPNEKLFF TGCAGTGCTAGATTTCGACAGGGGCCTAATGAAAAACTGTTTTTT
many . TRBJ2-7 TRBV5-5 CASSLVGGAYEQYF TGTGCCAGCAGCTTGGTTGGGGGGGCTTACGAGCAGTACTTC
many TRBD1 TRBJ1-5 TRBV25-1 CASSATGGSDQPQHF TGTGCCAGCAGTGCCACAGGGGGTTCTGATCAGCCCCAGCATTTT
many TRBD1 TRBJ1-1 TRBV12-3/TRBV12-4 CASSRGQENTEAFF TGTGCCAGCAGCCGCGGACAGGAGAACACTGAAGCTTTCTTT
many TRBD1 TRBJ1-3 TRBV7-8 CASSSTTGGFPISGNTIYF TGTGCCAGCAGCTCCACAACAGGGGGCTTCCCGATCTCTGGAAACACCATATATTTT
many . TRBJ1-2 TRBV29-1 CSVGGRTHYGYTF TGCAGCGTGGGGGGCAGAACTCACTATGGCTACACCTTC
many . TRBJ2-1 TRBV5-6 CASSATWGSYNEQFF TGTGCCAGCAGCGCAACTTGGGGCTCCTACAATGAGCAGTTCTTC
many . TRBJ2-2 TRBV5-1 CASSSEGPVGELFF TGCGCCAGCAGCTCGGAGGGCCCGGTCGGGGAGCTGTTTTTT
many . TRBJ2-2 TRBV6-2/TRBV6-3 CASSVGWISWFF TGTGCCAGCAGTGTAGGGTGGATCTCTTGGTTTTTT
many . TRBJ2-2 TRBV12-3/TRBV12-4 CASSLRDSRNTGELFF TGTGCCAGCAGTTTGCGGGACAGCCGGAACACCGGGGAGCTGTTTTTT
many TRBD2 TRBJ2-3 TRBV10-3 CAITYSGVTDTQYF TGTGCCATCACCTATAGCGGGGTCACAGATACGCAGTATTTT
many TRBD2 TRBJ2-1 TRBV2 CASSGGEQFF TGTGCCAGCTCGGGAGGTGAGCAGTTCTTC
many TRBD1 TRBJ1-3 TRBV7-2 CASSSRDRGSGNTIYF TGTGCCAGCAGCTCCCGGGACAGGGGCTCTGGAAACACCATATATTTT
many TRBD1 TRBJ2-5 TRBV10-3 CAISERQGAEKTQYF TGTGCCATCAGTGAGCGACAGGGGGCTGAGAAGACCCAGTACTTC
few TRBD1 TRBJ2-7 TRBV7-9 CASSLGQGARKYF TGTGCCAGCAGCCTAGGACAGGGGGCGCGAAAGTACTTC
many TRBD1 TRBJ2-7 TRBV6-2/TRBV6-3 CASSYRGRWEQYF TGTGCCAGCAGTTACAGGGGGCGTTGGGAGCAGTACTTC
many . TRBJ2-7 TRBV10-3 CAISEGSNYEQYF TGTGCCATCAGTGAAGGATCTAACTACGAGCAGTACTTC
many . TRBJ2-7 TRBV4-3 CASSQAGTGAYEQYF TGCGCCAGCAGCCAGGCCGGGACCGGGGCCTACGAGCAGTACTTC
many . TRBJ2-1 TRBV5-1 CASSLWGNEQFF TGCGCCAGCAGCTTGTGGGGGAATGAGCAGTTCTTC
few . TRBJ1-2 TRBV18 CASSPGGPYGYTF TGTGCCAGCTCACCAGGGGGCCCCTATGGCTACACCTTC
many . TRBJ2-4 TRBV15 CATSRDRRVEAKNIQYF TGTGCCACCAGCAGAGATCGCAGGGTTGAAGCCAAAAACATTCAGTACTTC
many . TRBJ1-2 TRBV7-2 CASSFKGAVYGYTF TGTGCCAGCAGCTTTAAAGGGGCAGTCTATGGCTACACCTTC
many . TRBJ2-1 TRBV25-1 CASSGAVWDNEQFF TGTGCCAGCAGTGGGGCAGTTTGGGACAATGAGCAGTTCTTC
many . TRBJ2-3 TRBV6-2/TRBV6-3 CASTNTDTQYF TGTGCCAGCACCAACACAGATACGCAGTATTTT
many . TRBJ1-5 TRBV5-5 CASSWLGTSNQPQHF TGTGCCAGCAGCTGGTTAGGGACCTCAAATCAGCCCCAGCATTTT
many TRBD2 TRBJ2-7 TRBV7-8 CASSLGAGGTYEQYF TGTGCCAGCAGCTTAGGGGCGGGGGGAACCTACGAGCAGTACTTC
many . TRBJ2-7 TRBV7-3 CASSLMAGSPYEQYF TGTGCCAGCAGCTTAATGGCTGGGTCACCCTACGAGCAGTACTTC
. . TRBJ2-1 TRBV6-4 CASSETGDGAKFF TGTGCCAGCAGTGAAACAGGCGACGGGGCAAAGTTCTTC
once . TRBJ2-7 TRBV11-2 CASRLRGVIPYEQYF TGTGCCAGCAGGTTAAGAGGCGTGATTCCCTACGAGCAGTACTTC
many TRBD2 TRBJ2-2 TRBV4-3 CASSQNSPATSATGELFF TGCGCCAGCAGCCAAAATAGCCCCGCGACTAGCGCCACCGGGGAGCTGTTTTTT
many . TRBJ1-1 TRBV12-3/TRBV12-4 CASSLRGALTEAFF TGTGCCAGCAGTTTGAGAGGGGCGTTAACTGAAGCTTTCTTT
few . TRBJ1-4 TRBV6-5 CASSYQVSNEKLFF TGTGCCAGCAGTTACCAGGTCTCTAATGAAAAACTGTTTTTT
many TRBD1 TRBJ1-5 TRBV28 CASRSGTGGQPQHF TGTGCCAGCAGATCCGGGACAGGGGGCCAGCCCCAGCATTTT
. . TRBJ2-7 TRBV5-6 CASGSGGSYEQYF TGTGCCAGCGGCTCCGGAGGTTCCTACGAGCAGTACTTC
many TRBD1 TRBJ2-7 TRBV7-6 CASSSPRQGNYEQYF TGTGCCAGCAGCTCTCCGAGACAGGGGAACTACGAGCAGTACTTC
many . TRBJ2-2 TRBV29-1 CSVEGQGGPGELFF TGCAGCGTTGAAGGACAGGGAGGGCCCGGGGAGCTGTTTTTT
many . TRBJ2-5 TRBV24-1 CATSDRGETQYF TGTGCCACCAGTGATCGGGGGGAGACCCAGTACTTC
few . TRBJ2-6 TRBV11-2 CASSPKRRRAGANVLTF TGTGCCAGCAGCCCAAAAAGGAGAAGAGCTGGGGCCAACGTCCTGACTTTC